A selection of T cell receptor beta chains follows, all from one sample in a study of CD8+CD57+ T cells in acquired aplastic anemia. TCRdb passed the reads through MiXCR, listing each CDR3 protein once. Of some 180,000 distinct CDR3 sequences in the sample, 46% were seen once. The specimen was sorted CD4+, CD8+, or CD8+CD57+ T cells (not recorded which) from PBMCs. The receptors stem from a human donor in good health. Each CDR3 is given with its conserved first and last residue. A D gene is named only where the DNA matches it firmly. Clone sizes are given selectively: once, few, many, or a class where the clone is expanded.

clone_size	j_call	v_call	d_call	cdr3_nt	cdr3_aa
many	TRBJ2-6	TRBV5-1	NA	TGCGCCAGCAGCTTGACCGGTGGCTCTGGGGCCAACGTCCTGACTTTC	CASSLTGGSGANVLTF
NA	TRBJ2-1	TRBV2	NA	TGTGCCAGCAGGACTAGTTGGTACAATGAGCAGTTCTTC	CASRTSWYNEQFF
NA	TRBJ2-5	TRBV20-1	NA	TGCAGTGCCGATCGGGGGGCTGGGGAGACCCAGTACTTC	CSADRGAGETQYF
once	TRBJ1-5	TRBV2	NA	TGTGCCACCCGACAGAGCAATCAGCCCCAGCATTTT	CATRQSNQPQHF
many	TRBJ1-4	TRBV10-3	NA	TGTGCCATCAGTGATCATCAGTCGGGTAATGAAAAACTGTTTTTT	CAISDHQSGNEKLFF
many	TRBJ2-7	TRBV14	NA	TGTGCCAGCAGCCTCGGGGGGACAGGTTCCTACGAGCAGTACTTC	CASSLGGTGSYEQYF
NA	TRBJ2-3	TRBV24-1	TRBD1	TGTGCCTCGGAGGACAGGGAACACAATGAGCAGTATTTT	CASEDREHNEQYF
once	TRBJ2-1	TRBV2	NA	TGTGCCAGCAGTCAAGAGAAAAATTCGATAGAGCAGTTCTTC	CASSQEKNSIEQFF
many	TRBJ2-1	TRBV7-7	TRBD2	TGTGCTAGCAGCCCCGGGCAGGGACTAGCGGGAGTGGGGAATGAGCAGTTCTTC	CASSPGQGLAGVGNEQFF
many	TRBJ1-1	TRBV28	TRBD1	TGTGCCAGCACCTCCGGGACAGGACTGAACACTGAAGCTTTCTTT	CASTSGTGLNTEAFF
few	TRBJ1-3	TRBV2	NA	TGTGCCAGCAGTATTCAGGGAGCTCCTGGAAACACCATATATTTT	CASSIQGAPGNTIYF
many	TRBJ2-1	TRBV6-5	TRBD2	TGTGCCAGCGCCAGGACTAGCATAGGCAATGAGCAGTTCTTC	CASARTSIGNEQFF
many	TRBJ2-7	TRBV4-1	TRBD2	TGCGCCAGCAGCCAAGGTAGCGGGAGTTACGAGCAGTACTTC	CASSQGSGSYEQYF
many	TRBJ1-2	TRBV10-3	TRBD1	TGTGCCATCAGTGAGTCTGAAGGGGGCCTAGGCTATGGCTACACCTTC	CAISESEGGLGYGYTF